Shown below are 4 T cell receptor beta chains from a single sample sequenced in a study of CD8 T cells in ankylosing spondylitis. TCRdb processed the 5' RACE reads anew with MiXCR; each CDR3 protein has one entry. There are some 200,000 distinct CDR3 sequences in the sample; 18% occur only once, and 4.3% lies in the top ten. Sequenced material: blood, either unsorted or a sorted T cell fraction (not recorded which). These receptors were obtained from a male donor aged 10-29 years with ankylosing spondylitis or in good health (not recorded which).

This clonotype was seen repeatedly, ten times or more. This chain connects TRBV12-3 or TRBV12-4 to TRBJ2-5; D tentatively fits TRBD1 or TRBD2 (6 bases each). CDR3 length equals 13 residues. Between the trimmed V and J ends, which lost 7 bases and 3 bases, there was a span of 12 bases. The CDR3 bases are TGTGCCAGCACCCTGGGGGGCAAAGAGACCCAGTACTTC. Amino acid sequence: CASTLGGKETQYF.

This clonotype has at least ten counts. J is TRBJ2-2 and V is TRBV7-9, with D possibly being TRBD1 (6 bases). This CDR3 comprises 20 residues. V shed 2 bases and J shed 7 bases, with 29 bases lying between them. Germline V gives CDR1 SEHNR, CDR2 FQNEAQ (reference sequence). CDR3 amino acids: CASSLWPDPGDTGLSGELFF. CDR3 DNA sequence: TGTGCCAGCAGCTTATGGCCGGACCCCGGGGACACCGGTTTGAGCGGGGAGCTGTTTTTT.

Only a few counts were recorded for this clonotype. The chain uses TRBV2 and TRBJ2-3; 10 nucleotides line up with TRBD2. V gave up 6 bases and J gave up 3 bases; unmatched junction bases: 6. This CDR3 spans 15 amino acids. CDR1 SNHLY and CDR2 FYNNEI come from the germline V gene. CDR3 bases: TGTGCCAGCAGGCGGACTAGCGGCGCTACAGATACGCAGTATTTT. This codes for CASRRTSGATDTQYF.

There are many counts of this clonotype. The chain employs TRBV27 and TRBJ2-7; D is possibly TRBD1 (6 bases). Germline CDR1 MNHEY, CDR2 SMNVEV (reference sequence). CDR3 size: 14 residues. The ends were cut back, 1 base at V and 3 bases at J, with 10 bases in the middle. CDR3 sequence: CASSLYRDSYEQYF. In nucleotides, the CDR3 is TGTGCCAGCAGTTTATACAGGGATAGCTACGAGCAGTACTTC.